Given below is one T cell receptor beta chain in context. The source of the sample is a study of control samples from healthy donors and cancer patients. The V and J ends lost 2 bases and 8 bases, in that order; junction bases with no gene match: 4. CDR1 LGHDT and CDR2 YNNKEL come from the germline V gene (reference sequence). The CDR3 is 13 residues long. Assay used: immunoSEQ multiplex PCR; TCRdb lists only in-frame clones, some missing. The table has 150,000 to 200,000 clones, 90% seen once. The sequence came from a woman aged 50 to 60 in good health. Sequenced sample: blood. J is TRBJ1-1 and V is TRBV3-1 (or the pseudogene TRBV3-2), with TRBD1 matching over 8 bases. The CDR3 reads CASSQNRDREAFF. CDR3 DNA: TGTGCCAGCAGCCAAAACCGGGACAGGGAAGCTTTCTTT.